Presented here are 20 T cell receptor beta chains from one specimen sequenced in a study of tumor and adjacent non-tumor tissue in lung cancer. A modified ARM-PCR protocol with three rounds of nested PCR amplified TCRbeta. Via MiXCR, TCRdb re-called the multiplex PCR reads, giving one row per CDR3 protein. Of tens of thousands of distinct CDR3 sequences listed, over 80% are singletons. The template was RNA from unsorted bulk tissue. What was sequenced was lung tumor tissue. Receptors were obtained from a woman between 50 and 59 years old with non-small cell lung cancer.

This clonotype was seen a few times. No conserved phenylalanine or tryptophan ends this CDR3, so it is likely a read error. The CDR3 here is CASNKRPQLYGYTS. The CDR3 DNA follows: TGTGCTAGCAACAAAAGACCACAACTTTATGGCTACACCTCC. This sequence joins TRBV6-1 and TRBJ1-2; the D is unclear. Germline V gives CDR1 MNHNS, CDR2 SASEGT. The CDR3 covers 14 residues.

V is TRBV28 and J is TRBJ1-2, with D possibly being TRBD1 (6 bases). Per germline, CDR1 MDHEN and CDR2 SYDVKM. The CDR3 loop spans 15 amino acids. Between the trimmed V and J ends, which lost 9 bases and 5 bases, there was a span of 22 bases. CDR3 loop: CASRSRTANTYGYTF. Written as DNA, the CDR3 is TGTGCCAGTAGGTCCAGGACAGCCAATACATATGGCTACACCTTC.

With regard to this clonotype: No conserved phenylalanine or tryptophan ends this CDR3, so it is likely a read error. This chain connects TRBV28 to TRBJ2-3; D unclear. Germline assignment: CDR1 MDHEN and CDR2 SYDVKM. This CDR3 contains 12 residues. The V and J ends lost 7 bases and 5 bases respectively, with 10 bases between them. CDR3 in amino acids: CASTVWGDTQYL. The CDR3 nucleotides are TGTGCCAGCACCGTGTGGGGAGATACGCAGTATCTT.

As for this clonotype: The junction differs from germline at one of its ends, possibly a read error. V is TRBV6-5 and J is TRBJ2-7; tentatively, D is TRBD2 (5 bases). The V gene's germline CDR1 is MNHEY and CDR2 SVGAGI. The CDR3 loop spans 13 amino acids. The CDR3 sequence is CANSYRGLYEQYF. The CDR3 DNA reads as TGTGCCAACAGTTACCGGGGTCTCTACGAACAGTACTTC.

Points on this clonotype: One end of the junction does not line up with germline, which may come from a read error. The chain has TRBV11-2 and TRBJ1-4, with D possibly being TRBD1 (5 bases). Germline lookup yields CDR1 SGHAT and CDR2 FQNNGV. CDR3 size: 13 residues. The CDR3 DNA reads TGTGCCAGCAGCTTATCAGTCACAGGAAAACCGTTTTTT. This translates into CASSLSVTGKPFF.

This clonotype was picked up a small number of times. It may be a read error: a sequence one base away is much more abundant. The chain uses TRBV7-9 and TRBJ2-1; D is ambiguous. The germline V gene has CDR1 SEHNR and CDR2 FQNEAQ (reference sequence). The CDR3 length is 13 residues. Here the CDR3 DNA reads TGTGCCAACAGCTTCGCCGTCGTCAATGAGCAGTTCTTC. It yields the protein CANSFAVVNEQFF.

The V call is TRBV20-1, the J call TRBJ2-3, with D perhaps matching TRBD2 (6 bases). The V gene's germline CDR1 is DFQATT and CDR2 SNEGSKA (reference sequence). The CDR3 covers 15 residues. CDR3 sequence (DNA): TGCAATGCCCCGCGCTGGAGGGCCTTCTCAGATACGCAGTATTTT. Its protein product is CNAPRWRAFSDTQYF.

This sequence joins TRBV29-1 and TRBJ2-1; 7 nucleotides align to TRBD2. Trimming took 6 bases from V and 8 from J; bases not matched to a gene: 16. The germline CDR1 and CDR2 sequences are SQVTM and ANQGSEA. The CDR3 sequence is 15 residues long. The CDR3 region has the DNA TGCAGCGTCGCTAAGGAGCCTAGCGGAATAGATGAGCAGTTCTTC. Its protein product is CSVAKEPSGIDEQFF.

Comment on this clonotype: Compared with germline, one end of the junction differs, possibly owing to a read error. This chain uses TRBV20-1 with TRBJ2-7; 8 nucleotides agree with TRBD1. The end of the DNA fits TRBJ2-1 better, so the J call may be wrong. Germline V CDR1 and CDR2: DFQATT, SNEGSKA (reference sequence). This CDR3 comprises 14 residues. This chain's CDR3 is CSVRPMDREIEQFF. The CDR3 nucleotides are TGCAGTGTTAGACCAATGGACAGGGAGATCGAGCAGTTCTTC.

This clonotype turned up a few times. The chain is built from TRBV9 and TRBJ2-5, with D possibly TRBD1 on 6 matching bases. Germline values: CDR1 SGDLS, CDR2 YYNGEE. V lost 0 bases and J lost 2, with 11 bases in between. This CDR3 spans 15 amino acids. CDR3 DNA sequence: TGTGCCAGCAGCGTAGTTGAAGGGACACAAGAGACCCAGTACTTC. Its translation: CASSVVEGTQETQYF.

With regard to this clonotype: A read error may produce the germline difference seen at one junction end. The chain has TRBV7-8 and TRBJ2-2; D gene ambiguous. There are 15 residues in the CDR3. Germline V gives CDR1 SGHVS, CDR2 FQNEAQ. CDR3 loop: CASSSPSATTGELFF. Here the CDR3 DNA reads TGTGCAAGCAGTTCACCGTCAGCGACCACCGGGGAGCTGTTTTTT.

This chain joins TRBV29-1 and TRBJ2-3; tentatively, D is TRBD1 (6 bases). The CDR3 extends over 12 amino acids. The V gene's germline CDR1 is SQVTM and CDR2 ANQGSEA. Trimming removed 8 bases at V and 6 bases at J, with 15 bases between. The DNA for the CDR3 is TGCAGCTTTGGACAGAGTGGTGATACGCAGTATTTT. Translated, it gives CSFGQSGDTQYF.

Regarding this clonotype: This likely comes from a read error, as the CDR3 has no conserved phenylalanine or tryptophan at its end. This chain uses TRBV12-3 or TRBV12-4 with TRBJ2-6; TRBD2 might be the D (6 bases). The CDR3 totals 15 residues. Written as DNA, the CDR3 is TGTGCCAGCAGGGGGGGAACCCCTGGGGCCAACATCCTGACTATC. It translates to CASRGGTPGANILTI.

In regard to this clonotype: Mismatch with germline at one junction end may stem from a read error. This chain joins TRBV12-3 or TRBV12-4 and TRBJ1-4, with a weak D call TRBD1 (5 bases). The CDR3 has 14 residues. This chain's CDR3 is CASRTRDANGKLFF. CDR3 sequence (DNA): TGTGCCAGCAGAACACGGGACGCCAATGGAAAACTGTTTTTT.

About this clonotype: The conserved final phenylalanine or tryptophan is absent from the CDR3, which likely points to a read error. The chain recombines TRBV5-5 with TRBJ1-6; the match to TRBD1 covers 7 bases. Germline assignment: CDR1 SGHKS and CDR2 YYEKEE (reference sequence). The CDR3 length is 15 residues. CDR3 in amino acids: CASSGIGTDNSSLHI. The CDR3 bases are TGTGCCAGCAGCGGAATCGGGACAGACAATTCATCCCTCCACATT.

In its sample, this clonotype was seen many times. A much more abundant neighbour one base away suggests this may be a read error. The chain has TRBV4-1 and TRBJ2-1, with 7 bases matching TRBD1. CDR3 length: 16 amino acids. Germline-derived CDR1 and CDR2 are MGHRA and YSYEKL. J lost 10 bases, V lost 3 bases, and 15 bases had no gene match. CDR3 in amino acids: CASSHATPTGTGEQFF. DNA for the CDR3: TGCGCCAGCAGCCACGCTACGCCGACAGGGACGGGCGAGCAGTTCTTC.

Turning to this clonotype: A read error may produce the germline difference seen at one junction end. V gene TRBV29-1 combines with J gene TRBJ2-1; D is perhaps TRBD1 (5 bases). Germline V gene sequence: CDR1 SQVTM, CDR2 ANQGSEA. This CDR3 is built from 11 residues. For the CDR3, the DNA is TGCAGCGTCAGACAGAGCAATAAGCAGTCCTTC. It yields the protein CSVRQSNKQSF.

A note on this clonotype: An end of the junction does not agree with germline; a read error may underlie this. The chain uses TRBV11-2 and TRBJ1-2, with unresolved D. The CDR3 has 14 amino acids. Looked up from germline, CDR1 is SGHAT and CDR2 is FQNNGV. This chain's CDR3 is CASSLTHTNYGYTF. For the CDR3, the DNA is TGTGCCAGTAGCTTAACACATACTAACTATGGCTACACGTTC.

This sequence joins TRBV2 and TRBJ2-1; TRBD2 matches 11 bases. The V segment lost 8 bases and the J segment 5 bases; nucleotides outside the gene matches: 8. Germline-derived CDR1 and CDR2 are SNHLY and FYNNEI. The CDR3 is made up of 15 amino acids. The CDR3 reads CASYQTSGRNNEQFF. Written as DNA, the CDR3 is TGTGCCAGCTACCAAACTAGCGGGAGAAACAATGAGCAGTTCTTC.

Notes on this clonotype: At one boundary the junction diverges from the germline segment, which might be a read error. The gene calls are TRBV11-2 and TRBJ2-7; D assignment may be TRBD1 or TRBD2 (5 bases each). The CDR3 is 16 amino acids. The germline V gene has CDR1 SGHAT and CDR2 FQNNGV. CDR3 loop: CASSPRPGIGMGEQYF. CDR3 nucleotide sequence: TGTGCCAGCAGCCCCCGCCCCGGGATAGGGATGGGGGAGCAGTATTTC.